These T cell receptor beta chains were read from a single sample in a study of blood T cell repertoires in COVID-19. Sequencing was performed with immunoSEQ multiplex PCR; in TCRdb, only in-frame clones are kept and a portion is missing. The data show around 77,000 clones, about three quarters seen once. Sequenced sample: peripheral blood. Every receptor here comes from a woman aged 80 or older with active or convalescent COVID-19. Each CDR3 is given with its conserved first and last residue.

CDR3aa: CASSLMVGGGEHSEAFF; j_gene: TRBJ1-1; v_gene: TRBV13
CDR3aa: CAISESNDRLNTEAFF; j_gene: TRBJ1-1; v_gene: TRBV10-3
CDR3aa: CASSFGKGRSTEAFF; j_gene: TRBJ1-1; v_gene: TRBV5-1
CDR3aa: CASSLVGGGRRAYEQYF; j_gene: TRBJ2-7; v_gene: TRBV7-2
CDR3aa: CASSRQGHQTSYEQYF; j_gene: TRBJ2-7; v_gene: TRBV28
CDR3aa: CASSQRPPGNQYEQYF; j_gene: TRBJ2-7; v_gene: TRBV4-1
CDR3aa: CASSSDLLAGGLDEQYF; j_gene: TRBJ2-7; v_gene: TRBV7-9
CDR3aa: CASSLQPGLGGSPLHF; j_gene: TRBJ1-6; v_gene: TRBV19
CDR3aa: CASSPDPGTRGNIQYF; j_gene: TRBJ2-4; v_gene: TRBV9
CDR3aa: CASSSQGSVWTGELFF; j_gene: TRBJ2-2; v_gene: TRBV18
CDR3aa: CASSKDRGRRYDTNEQFF; j_gene: TRBJ2-1; v_gene: TRBV18
CDR3aa: CAWTSTGVSQETQYF; j_gene: TRBJ2-5; v_gene: TRBV30
CDR3aa: CASSPDSSDRVDWYGYTF; j_gene: TRBJ1-2; v_gene: TRBV7-2
CDR3aa: CASTRGEGRTDTQYF; j_gene: TRBJ2-3; v_gene: TRBV9
CDR3aa: CASSPQAGLSLSNTGELFF; j_gene: TRBJ2-2; v_gene: TRBV28
CDR3aa: CASSFPGPNTEAFF; j_gene: TRBJ1-1; v_gene: TRBV28
CDR3aa: CASSGQDTDGYTF; j_gene: TRBJ1-2; v_gene: TRBV6-4
CDR3aa: CAISSRQGTSGGDTDTQYF; j_gene: TRBJ2-3; v_gene: TRBV10-3
CDR3aa: CASSFVGFRTSGGYEQYF; j_gene: TRBJ2-7; v_gene: TRBV5-8
CDR3aa: CASSRGRGGEQYF; j_gene: TRBJ2-7; v_gene: TRBV18
CDR3aa: CASSFLTGGNTGELFF; j_gene: TRBJ2-2; v_gene: TRBV7-2
CDR3aa: CATLEINTEAFF; j_gene: TRBJ1-1; v_gene: TRBV6-5
CDR3aa: CASSPRTGAITGELFF; j_gene: TRBJ2-2; v_gene: TRBV28
CDR3aa: CASSLVTSGGKDTQYF; j_gene: TRBJ2-3; v_gene: TRBV7-8
CDR3aa: CASSYSTGTDRREQYF; j_gene: TRBJ2-7; v_gene: TRBV6-2/TRBV6-3
CDR3aa: CASRETSGADTQYF; j_gene: TRBJ2-3; v_gene: TRBV6-6
CDR3aa: CASKGLAKNEQFF; j_gene: TRBJ2-1; v_gene: TRBV6-5
CDR3aa: CASSVSVTGGLKETQYF; j_gene: TRBJ2-5; v_gene: TRBV14
CDR3aa: CASSPSPRRDSSGRNTIYF; j_gene: TRBJ1-3; v_gene: TRBV9
CDR3aa: CASSFLGLAGGLREQFF; j_gene: TRBJ2-1; v_gene: TRBV7-2
CDR3aa: CASSPQTGTGSDTQYF; j_gene: TRBJ2-3; v_gene: TRBV7-8
CDR3aa: CASSYSGTGIQPQHF; j_gene: TRBJ1-5; v_gene: TRBV6-5
CDR3aa: CASSPGGGEQFF; j_gene: TRBJ2-1; v_gene: TRBV11-2
CDR3aa: CASSMEREYEQFF; j_gene: TRBJ2-1; v_gene: TRBV19
CDR3aa: CASSSYRGGYGYTF; j_gene: TRBJ1-2; v_gene: TRBV7-2
CDR3aa: CRTLFANTGELFF; j_gene: TRBJ2-2; v_gene: TRBV23-1
CDR3aa: CASSPWEAAKNIQYF; j_gene: TRBJ2-4; v_gene: TRBV7-2
CDR3aa: CASSLDRDRGNTEAFF; j_gene: TRBJ1-1; v_gene: TRBV7-9
CDR3aa: CASSVYRAGQGAQGYTF; j_gene: TRBJ1-2; v_gene: TRBV2
CDR3aa: CASSYSPPGEQFF; j_gene: TRBJ2-1; v_gene: TRBV6-5
CDR3aa: CASSLGQSYNEQFF; j_gene: TRBJ2-1; v_gene: TRBV7-2
CDR3aa: CAIRNEGTGGGYTF; j_gene: TRBJ1-2; v_gene: TRBV10-3
CDR3aa: CATSRQLSRGSETQYF; j_gene: TRBJ2-5; v_gene: TRBV15
CDR3aa: CASRQGAFGYTF; j_gene: TRBJ1-2; v_gene: TRBV2
CDR3aa: CASSFNGQGQFF; j_gene: TRBJ2-1; v_gene: TRBV7-3
CDR3aa: CASSLASQGAVGEKLFF; j_gene: TRBJ1-4; v_gene: TRBV7-2
CDR3aa: CASSLAPSGGHNEQFF; j_gene: TRBJ2-1; v_gene: TRBV5-5